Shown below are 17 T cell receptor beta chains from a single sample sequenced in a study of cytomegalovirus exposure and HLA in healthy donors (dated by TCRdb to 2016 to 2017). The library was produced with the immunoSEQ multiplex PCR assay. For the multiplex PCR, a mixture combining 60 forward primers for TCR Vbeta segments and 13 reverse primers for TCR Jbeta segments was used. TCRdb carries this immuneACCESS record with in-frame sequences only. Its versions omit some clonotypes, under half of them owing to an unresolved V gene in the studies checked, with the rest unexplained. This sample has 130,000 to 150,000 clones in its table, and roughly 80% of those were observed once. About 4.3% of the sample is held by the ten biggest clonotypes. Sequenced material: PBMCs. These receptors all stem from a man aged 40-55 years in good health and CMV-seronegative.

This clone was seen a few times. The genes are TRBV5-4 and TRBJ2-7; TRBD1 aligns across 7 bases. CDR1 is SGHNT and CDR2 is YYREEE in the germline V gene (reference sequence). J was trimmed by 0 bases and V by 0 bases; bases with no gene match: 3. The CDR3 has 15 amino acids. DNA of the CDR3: TGTGCCAGCAGCTTGGATCCAGGGGGCTCCTACGAGCAGTACTTC. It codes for CASSLDPGGSYEQYF.

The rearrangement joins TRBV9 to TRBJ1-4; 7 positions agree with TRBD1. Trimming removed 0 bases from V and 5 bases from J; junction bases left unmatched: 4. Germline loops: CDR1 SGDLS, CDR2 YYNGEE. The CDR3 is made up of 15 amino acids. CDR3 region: CASSVGQGPNEKLFF. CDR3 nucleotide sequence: TGTGCCAGCAGCGTAGGACAGGGTCCAAATGAAAAACTGTTTTTT.

CDR3 bases: TGTGCCAGCAGCCCCCGGGACAGCTATAATTCACCCCTCCACTTT. This gives the protein CASSPRDSYNSPLHF. The rearrangement joins TRBV11-2 to TRBJ1-6; 7 bases are a match to TRBD1. Trimming removed 5 bases from V and 3 bases from J; junction bases left unmatched: 4. Germline CDR1 reads SGHAT; CDR2 reads FQNNGV. The CDR3 length is 15 residues.

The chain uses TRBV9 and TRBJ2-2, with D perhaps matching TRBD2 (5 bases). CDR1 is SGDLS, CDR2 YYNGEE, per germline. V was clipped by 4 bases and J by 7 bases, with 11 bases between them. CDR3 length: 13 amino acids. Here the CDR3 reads CASSTSGDGELFF. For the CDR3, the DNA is TGTGCCAGCAGCACCAGCGGAGACGGGGAGCTGTTTTTT.

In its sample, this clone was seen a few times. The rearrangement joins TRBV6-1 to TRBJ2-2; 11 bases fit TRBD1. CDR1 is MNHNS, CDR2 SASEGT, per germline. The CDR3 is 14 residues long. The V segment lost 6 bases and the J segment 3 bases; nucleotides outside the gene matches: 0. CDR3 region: CASRGQGDTGELFF. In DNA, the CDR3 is TGTGCCAGCAGGGGACAGGGGGACACCGGGGAGCTGTTTTTT.

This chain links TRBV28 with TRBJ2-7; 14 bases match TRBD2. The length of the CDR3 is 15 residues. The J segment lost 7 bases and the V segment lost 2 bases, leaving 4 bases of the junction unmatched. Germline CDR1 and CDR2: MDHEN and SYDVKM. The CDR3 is CASSLGTSGGGEQYF. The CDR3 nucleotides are TGTGCCAGCAGTTTAGGGACTAGCGGGGGTGGGGAGCAGTACTTC.

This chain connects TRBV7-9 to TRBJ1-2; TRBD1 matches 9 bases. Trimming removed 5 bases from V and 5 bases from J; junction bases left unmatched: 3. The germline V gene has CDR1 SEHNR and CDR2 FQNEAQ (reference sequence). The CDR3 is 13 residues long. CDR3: CASSETGGYGYTF. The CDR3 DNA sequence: TGTGCCAGCAGCGAGACAGGGGGGTATGGCTACACCTTC.

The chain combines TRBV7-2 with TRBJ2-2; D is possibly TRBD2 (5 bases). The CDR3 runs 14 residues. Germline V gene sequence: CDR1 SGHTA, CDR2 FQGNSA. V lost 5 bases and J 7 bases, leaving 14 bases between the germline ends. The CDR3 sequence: CASSLDRGYGELFF. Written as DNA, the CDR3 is TGTGCCAGCAGCCTAGACCGGGGATACGGGGAGCTGTTTTTT.

CDR3 protein: CASRRTSGETDTQYF. CDR3 in DNA: TGCGCCAGCAGACGGACTAGCGGGGAGACAGATACGCAGTATTTT. The V gene is TRBV5-1, the J gene TRBJ2-3; TRBD2 agrees at 12 bases. The germline V gene encodes CDR1 SGHRS and CDR2 YFSETQ. The CDR3 spans 15 residues. V was clipped by 5 bases and J by 3 bases; unmatched bases: 4.

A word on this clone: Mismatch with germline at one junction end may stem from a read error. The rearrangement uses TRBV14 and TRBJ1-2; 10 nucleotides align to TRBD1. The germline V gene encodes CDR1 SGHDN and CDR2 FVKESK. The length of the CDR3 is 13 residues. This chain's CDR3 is CASSHPGQGFLVF. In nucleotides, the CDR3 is TGTGCCAGCAGTCATCCGGGACAGGGGTTTCTCGTGTTC. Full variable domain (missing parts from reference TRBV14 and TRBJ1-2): EAGVTQFPSHSVIEKGQTVTLRCDPISGHDNLYWYRRVMGKEIKFLLHFVKESKQDESGMPNNRFLAERTGGTYSTLKVQPAELEDSGVYFCASSHPGQGFLVFGSGTRLTVV.

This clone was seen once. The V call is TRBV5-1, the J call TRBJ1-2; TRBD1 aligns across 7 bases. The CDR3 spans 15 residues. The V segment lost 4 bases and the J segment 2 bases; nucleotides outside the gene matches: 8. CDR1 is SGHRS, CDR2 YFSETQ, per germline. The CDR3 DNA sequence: TGCGCCAGCAGCCAGGACCCGGGACAGAACTATGGCTACACCTTC. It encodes CASSQDPGQNYGYTF.

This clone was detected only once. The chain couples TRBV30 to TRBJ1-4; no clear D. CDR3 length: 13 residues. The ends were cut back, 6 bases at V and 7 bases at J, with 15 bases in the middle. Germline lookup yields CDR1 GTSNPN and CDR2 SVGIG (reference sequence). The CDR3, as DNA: TGTGCCTGCGAAGTCCAGGCAGCTGAAAAACTGTTTTTT. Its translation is CACEVQAAEKLFF.

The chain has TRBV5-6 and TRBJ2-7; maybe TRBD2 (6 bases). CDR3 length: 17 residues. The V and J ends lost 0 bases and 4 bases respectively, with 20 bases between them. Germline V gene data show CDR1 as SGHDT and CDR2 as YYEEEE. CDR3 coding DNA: TGTGCCAGCAGCTTGGCCGAGTACGGGGGACCATCTTACGAGCAGTACTTC. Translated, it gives CASSLAEYGGPSYEQYF.

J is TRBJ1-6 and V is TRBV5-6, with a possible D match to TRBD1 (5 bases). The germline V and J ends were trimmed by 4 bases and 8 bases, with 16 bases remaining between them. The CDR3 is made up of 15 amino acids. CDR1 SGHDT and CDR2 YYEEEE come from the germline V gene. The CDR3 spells CASSLGGGFDSPLHF. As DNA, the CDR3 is TGTGCCAGCAGCCTCGGGGGAGGGTTCGATTCACCCCTCCACTTT.

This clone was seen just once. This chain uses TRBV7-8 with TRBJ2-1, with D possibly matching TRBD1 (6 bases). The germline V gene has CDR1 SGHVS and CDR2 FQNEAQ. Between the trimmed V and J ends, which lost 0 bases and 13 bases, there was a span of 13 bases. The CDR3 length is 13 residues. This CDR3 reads CASSLAEDSFQFF. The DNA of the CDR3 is TGTGCCAGCAGCTTAGCGGAGGACAGCTTCCAGTTCTTC.

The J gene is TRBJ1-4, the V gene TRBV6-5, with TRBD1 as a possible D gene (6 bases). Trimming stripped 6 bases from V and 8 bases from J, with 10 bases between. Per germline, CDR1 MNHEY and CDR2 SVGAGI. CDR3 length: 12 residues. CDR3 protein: CASRGTQEKLFF. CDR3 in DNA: TGTGCCAGCAGAGGGACACAAGAAAAACTGTTTTTT.

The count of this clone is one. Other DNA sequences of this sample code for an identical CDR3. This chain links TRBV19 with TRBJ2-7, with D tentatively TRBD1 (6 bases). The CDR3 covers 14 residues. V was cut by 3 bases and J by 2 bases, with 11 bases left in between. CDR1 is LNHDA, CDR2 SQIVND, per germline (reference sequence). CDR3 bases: TGTGCCAGTAGTATTGGAACAGGGCCCTACGAGCAGTACTTC. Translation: CASSIGTGPYEQYF. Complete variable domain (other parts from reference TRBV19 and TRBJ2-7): DGGITQSPKYLFRKEGQNVTLSCEQNLNHDAMYWYRQDPGQGLRLIYYSQIVNDFQKGDIAEGYSVSREKKESFPLTVTSAQKNPTAFYLCASSIGTGPYEQYFGPGTRLTVT.